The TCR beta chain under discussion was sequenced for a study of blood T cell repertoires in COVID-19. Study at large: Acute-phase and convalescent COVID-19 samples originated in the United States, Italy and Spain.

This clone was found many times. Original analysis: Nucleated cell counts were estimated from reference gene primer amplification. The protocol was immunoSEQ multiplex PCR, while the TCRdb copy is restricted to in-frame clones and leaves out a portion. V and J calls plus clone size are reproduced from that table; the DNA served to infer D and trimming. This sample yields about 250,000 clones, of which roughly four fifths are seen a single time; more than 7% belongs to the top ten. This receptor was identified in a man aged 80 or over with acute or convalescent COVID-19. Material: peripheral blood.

The CDR3 DNA follows: TGCGCCAGCAGCACAACCGGGACAGGGGTAGATTCACCCCTCCACTTT. This codes for CASSTTGTGVDSPLHF. The chain uses TRBV5-1 and TRBJ1-6; TRBD1 matches 10 bases. J lost 8 bases, V lost 4 bases, and 9 bases had no gene match. Germline CDR1 and CDR2: SGHRS and YFSETQ. This CDR3 is 16 amino acids long.